This T cell receptor beta chain was sequenced in a study of cytomegalovirus exposure and HLA in healthy donors (dated by TCRdb to between 2016 and 2019). About the full investigation: An earlier analysis of under 600 of the donors reported roughly 300 Gb of sequence data and some 120 million unique TCR beta sequences from roughly 180 million T cells. An early release that covered 500 to 800 HLA-typed donors contained around 300 gigabases of sequencing data and roughly 84 million unique TCR sequences. Among the roughly 400 genotyped donors, 75% to 90% belonged to the genetic ancestry cluster associated with self-reported Caucasian donors. The study aimed to test whether signatures of past pathogen exposure could be identified by cataloging public T cell receptors. The T cell repertoires of 700 or so subjects were profiled by immunosequencing and related to cytomegalovirus serostatus. Along with the approximately 700-subject first cohort, a separate validation cohort of over a hundred different subjects was used. To predict cytomegalovirus infection status, the study brought together high-throughput TCR immunosequencing, statistical association of individual TCRs with disease status, and machine learning. In a later analysis, previously published TCR beta repertoires from 500 to 750 donors were re-analyzed and high-resolution HLA genotyping was added so that TCR occurrence patterns could be studied. Rather than drawing on any new phenotypic data, the later analysis identified candidate immune exposures from TCR beta sequences and the way those sequences occurred across donors. In an earlier analysis of 587 of the donors, high-throughput TCR beta sequencing was used to judge whether each TCR beta V gene segment behaved as functional or pseudogenic. Alongside the repertoire data, information on donor age, sex, ethnicity and CMV serostatus was compiled. In a later genetic analysis, genome-wide SNP genotypes for about three fifths of the roughly 670 donors were used, and that subset was treated as a discovery cohort. Every discovery cohort repertoire had been produced on one sequencing platform. HLA typing included class I and class II loci at four-digit resolution. Typing coverage differed by locus: A, B, C, DRB1 and DQB1 were typed in roughly 620-630 donors, DQA1 in roughly 500, DPA1 in 600 to 610, and DPB1 in approximately 450. Several DR-DQ haplotypes were handled as single units for association and clustering, since linkage in the cohort was strong. Across some 400 genotyped donors of the cohort, an average of about 220,000 unique TCR beta nucleotide sequences per donor were sequenced, and roughly a sixth of those sequences were non-productive.

The library was prepared using the immunoSEQ multiplex PCR assay. A mixture of 60 forward primers for TCR Vbeta segments and 13 reverse primers for TCR Jbeta segments was used in the multiplex PCR. The CDR3 region of rearranged TCR beta genes was amplified from genomic DNA by a multiplex PCR assay. Amplified TCR beta libraries were sequenced as 87-base-pair reads on the Illumina HiSeq System. Regarding the original processing steps: Across the 640 or so repertoires, a later analysis counted about 81 million unique TCR beta chains, 9.5 million to 13 million of which were shared by at least two donors. A nearest-neighbor algorithm error-corrected the raw reads and collapsed the reads into unique sequences, merging closely related sequences to remove PCR and sequencing errors. CDR3 sequences were aligned to IMGT reference sequences to assign V, D and J gene segments. For a sequence to be retained, a match of at least six nucleotides was required to both a V gene segment and a J gene segment. A rearrangement counted as productive if the CDR3 had no stop codons and remained in frame with V and J, and every other rearrangement counted as non-productive. CDR3 was defined according to IMGT convention as the region running from the second conserved V-encoded cysteine to the conserved J-encoded phenylalanine. Sequences without an unambiguous match to a single V gene segment were excluded from the earlier analysis of 450 to 750 of the donors. In an earlier analysis of several hundred of the donors, V segments were called functional above 56.7% productive rearrangements and were called segregating when the between-donor standard deviation exceeded 5%. To diagnose cytomegalovirus status from the catalog of TCR beta chain sequences, a statistical classification framework was built. In a later analysis, V and J genes were assigned by comparing TCR nucleotide sequences against IMGT/GENE-DB human TR gene sequences. Using the TCRdist pipeline, a later analysis assigned CDR3 sequences along with most-parsimonious VDJ recombination scenarios. In a later analysis, each TCR beta chain was defined by its CDR3 amino acid sequence together with its V-gene family, and reads lacking a unique V-gene family were excluded. As a way to deal with suspected cross-contamination and a sequencing artifact, a later analysis dropped approximately 590 nucleotide sequences that were highly shared and had low generation probability. For each public chain, a later analysis derived a clonal expansion index from normalized ranks of inferred template counts within each repertoire. Generation probabilities in a later analysis came from a VDJ recombination model fitted to out-of-frame rearrangements, and those results were checked against IGoR. A later analysis scored TCR-TCR, TCR-HLA and TCR-CMV co-occurrence with hypergeometric tests, applying a repertoire-size bias correction to TCR pairs. A later analysis estimated false discovery rates by permuting HLA or CMV assignments 20 times. A later analysis grouped co-occurring TCRs with DBSCAN, adding TCRdist sequence similarity when clustering within HLA-allele-positive subsets. For co-occurrence clustering, repertoires with fewer than 30,000 or more than 120,000 public chains were excluded, along with several repertoires with anomalous nucleotide sharing. Not all clones reach the TCRdb copy of this immuneACCESS table, which keeps in-frame sequences only. Checked studies attribute under half of the gap to unresolved V genes and leave the rest unexplained. Clonal size and the V and J genes are those of that table, whereas D and trimming came from the DNA. In all, the sample holds 90,000 to 150,000 clones, and 50% to 65% of those were seen once. The ten largest clonotypes hold more than 8.5% of the sample.

V sheds 6 bases and J sheds 1 base, leaving 9 bases between their ends. Taken from cysteine to phenylalanine, the CDR3 has 13 residues. Kept here is only the CDR3 DNA, which spans 39 bases and is read in frame from base 1. Sequences LNHNV (CDR1) and YYDKDF (CDR2) are obtained from the germline V gene (reference sequence). General conclusions and limits of the study: In a later genetic analysis, fewer N-insertions in productive TCRs were reported among donors in an Asian-associated ancestry cluster than the approximately 670-donor mean. Strong co-occurrence of HLA alleles, especially DR and DQ, made assigning TCR associations to individual alleles difficult. A later genetic analysis associated a missense DCLRE1C variant with V-gene and J-gene trimming of TCR beta chains, and an independent cohort replicated the association. At a false discovery rate of 0.05, a later analysis linked about 17,000 TCR beta sequences to specific HLA alleles. A further reported finding was that TCR beta sequences accurately predicted the HLA-A and HLA-B alleles for most subjects in the first cohort. For the cohort, immune exposure information was limited to CMV serostatus. Because HLA typing was unavailable for some donors at each locus, only the typed subset was used in association tests. Presence/absence analyses assumed roughly uniform sequencing depth across donors, an assumption that may not hold. Most CMV-associated TCR beta chains appeared to be HLA-restricted in a later analysis, and the HLA associations seemed to be driven largely by CMV exposure. It was suggested by the authors that the approach could potentially be generalized to other disease states and immunological phenotypes. The study gave a list of over 150 TCR beta chains associated with cytomegalovirus. Most TCR sequences were seen in very few donors, while some public TCRs were found in many individuals. Some IMGT-functional V segments, including TRBV6-2 and TRBV6-3, could not be distinguished by the 87-base-pair reads and were therefore excluded. The sequencing pipeline was judged likely to have produced a cluster of highly shared sequence variants as a technical artifact. In vitro tests confirmed that a few of the cytomegalovirus-associated TCR beta chains recognize cytomegalovirus antigens. In this cohort, only TCR beta chains were sequenced, and detectable features were limited by the absence of alpha or paired-chain data. Linkage disequilibrium might explain the correlated functional status among segregating V segments, but an unknown experimental factor could not be excluded. In a later analysis, TCR association rates were found to vary across HLA loci, with the most associated TCRs seen for DRB1 alleles and the fewest for HLA-C alleles. Several of the top co-occurrence clusters appeared to be linked to parvovirus B19, influenza, CMV and Epstein-Barr virus, according to a later analysis. About 17 rarely observed V segments, including chromosome 9 orphons, were excluded from the earlier analysis of just under 600 of the donors because counts were too low. In a later analysis, HLA-associated TCR beta chains showed more clonal expansion and lower generation probabilities than non-associated chains that were equally common. In an earlier analysis of under 600 of the donors, most TCR beta V segments were observed in productive rearrangements about 90% or about 30% of the time, broadly matching IMGT annotations. In both the original and validation cohorts, the classifier was reported to diagnose cytomegalovirus status with high specificity and sensitivity.

The cohort comprised under 700 healthy bone marrow donors. At the time of sampling, every cohort member was nominally healthy, though immune exposures that went unrecorded were likely present. The donor tested CMV seropositive, placing the donor among the 289 seropositive members of the cohort. Each donor provided a peripheral blood sample, and peripheral blood mononuclear cells were used for TCR beta sequencing. The Qiagen DNeasy Blood Extraction Kit was used to extract genomic DNA from the blood cell samples. About this clone: Its binding antigen is unknown. Qualities for individual bases were not recorded, and no much larger clone is one base off.

The V and J segments used are TRBV15 and TRBJ1-1; TRBD1 is a weak D gene call, 6 bases matching. The receptor's source is a man aged 40-55 years in good health and CMV-seropositive. The sample taken for sequencing was PBMCs. The CDR3 corresponds to CATRVQGNTEAFF. The DNA sequence is given as TGTGCCACCAGAGTACAGGGGAACACTGAAGCTTTCTTT.